The clone carrying this T cell receptor beta chain was seen a handful of times. No antigen is known for it. The germline gene is not matched at one end of the junction; a read error may be the cause. This record belongs to a study of CD4 T cells in relation to SARS-CoV-2 and coronaviruses. Overall study context: PBMCs were cultured with antigen for nine to eleven days before TCR beta sequencing. Shared crossreactive spike epitopes were mapped to their HLA restriction. General study findings and limits: Crossreactive clones expanded significantly less to SARS-CoV-2 than monoreactive clones.

TCRdb keeps only in-frame clones here, not all; method: immunoSEQ multiplex PCR. Counted here are about 19,000 clones, 70% to 80% occurring once; the ten biggest clones make up around a quarter. This CDR3 is 14 amino acids long. Germline CDR1 is SSHAT and CDR2 is FNYEAQ (reference sequence). Before the COVID-19 pandemic, during about 2010-2018, CD4+ T cells were taken from unexposed donors. Isolation of CD4+ T cells took place after nine to ten days in culture. Cells permitting, SARS-CoV-2 S/N and four cold-coronavirus spikes were tested on unexposed-donor CD4+ T cells. This sequence was found in a human donor in good health. The sample was CD4+ T cells from PBMCs, cultured in vitro. The chain links TRBV7-7 to TRBJ2-2, with no clear D. CDR3 protein: CASSTSDRSGELFF. CDR3 in DNA: TGTGCTAGCAGCACGTCGGACCGGAGCGGGGAGCTGTTTTTT.